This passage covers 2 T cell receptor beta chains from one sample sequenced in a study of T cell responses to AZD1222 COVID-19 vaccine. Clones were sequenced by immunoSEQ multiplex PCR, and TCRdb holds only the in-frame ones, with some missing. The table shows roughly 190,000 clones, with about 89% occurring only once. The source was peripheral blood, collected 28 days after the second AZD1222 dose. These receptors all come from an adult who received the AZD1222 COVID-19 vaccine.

The CDR3 DNA follows: TGTGCCAGCAGTGAGGCTAGCGGGAGTTACAATGAGCAGTTCTTC. Translating gives CASSEASGSYNEQFF. V and J are TRBV2 and TRBJ2-1, with 10 bases lining up with TRBD2. Germline trimming cut 3 bases from V and 4 bases from J; bases unmatched to any gene: 3. Germline V gives CDR1 SNHLY, CDR2 FYNNEI. The CDR3 is 15 residues long.

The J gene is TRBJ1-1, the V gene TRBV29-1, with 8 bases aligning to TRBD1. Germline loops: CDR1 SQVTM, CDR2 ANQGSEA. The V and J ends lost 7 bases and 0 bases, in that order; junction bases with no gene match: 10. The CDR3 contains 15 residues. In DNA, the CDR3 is TGCAGCGCTGATGGGACAGGCATAATGAACACTGAAGCTTTCTTT. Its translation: CSADGTGIMNTEAFF.